The source of this T cell receptor (beta chain) is a study of identifying expanded T cells in peripheral blood. The study, taken as a whole, reports: Variance in clone template counts between roughly 2-week samples significantly increased with total template count across all healthy donors.

Regarding this clone: Its antigen is undetermined.

This CDR3 contains 13 residues. Germline CDR1 is KGHSH and CDR2 is LQKENI. V trimming: 6 bases; J trimming: 6 bases; junction bases outside the gene matches: 5. Clones were sequenced by immunoSEQ multiplex PCR, and TCRdb holds only the in-frame ones, with some missing. This table has about 130,000 clones, approximately 86% appearing once. The chain is built from TRBV18 and TRBJ1-2; TRBD1 aligns across 9 bases. This sequence was found in a person aged 18 to 75 in good health. Sequenced: blood. As DNA, the CDR3 is TGTGCCAGCTCGTACACAGGGGGCGATGGCTACACCTTC. Translation: CASSYTGGDGYTF.